This T cell receptor (beta chain) emerged from a study of human T cells and chemical hapten exposure. Findings and caveats of the study: Significantly more large CDR3 similarity clusters were formed by expanded TCRs than by controls.

V was pared by 6 bases and J by 6 bases, with 10 bases of the junction left unmatched. The CDR3 has 13 amino acids. The germline V gene encodes CDR1 SQVTM and CDR2 ANQGSEA. Turning to this clonotype: Its antigen remains unknown.

Described time point: patch test 1, 2 weeks after DPC sensitization. Indicated treatment: therapeutic diphenylcyclopropenone sensitization with weekly scalp DPC. Donors were 18 to 70-year-old alopecia patients suitable for DPC. Per the authors' pipeline: The median was roughly 100,000 TCRs per sample, ranging roughly 23,224 to 750,000. MiXCR, applied by TCRdb to the RACE reads, yields one record per CDR3 protein. The V and J calls were determined by TCRdb, not by the authors. The table has under 200,000 distinct CDR3 sequences, 14% seen once; the top ten hold 1.5% to 2%. Source: whole blood, taken in connection with sensitization to the hapten diphenylcyclopropenone (DPC). This receptor was taken from a woman under 40 with alopecia areata. Some clones in this sample may be carry-over from other donors' samples. The chain employs TRBV29-1 and TRBJ2-7; 8 nucleotides agree with TRBD2. CDR3 amino acids: CSVLTGLAGEQYF. CDR3 sequence (DNA): TGCAGCGTACTAACCGGACTAGCTGGCGAGCAGTACTTC.